This TCR beta chain stems from a study of OX40 agonist ivuxolimab in advanced cancers. Here immunoSEQ multiplex PCR was the method, and the copy in TCRdb shows in-frame clones only, minus some. The sample records over 45,000 clones, approximately 83% being singletons. This CDR3 contains 15 residues. The V gene's germline CDR1 is SGHTA and CDR2 FQGNSA. The V end lost 0 bases, the J end lost 3 bases, and 12 bases lay between the germline ends. Here the sequenced sample was CD4+ or CD8+ T cells sorted from blood, taken in a trial of the OX40 agonist ivuxolimab. This chain connects TRBV7-2 to TRBJ2-7; no firm D call. The receptor was derived from an adult with an advanced solid tumor such as melanoma, head and neck, liver or kidney cancer. CDR3 region: CASSLAGHLLYEQYF. Written as DNA, the CDR3 is TGTGCCAGCAGCTTAGCAGGGCACCTTCTCTACGAGCAGTACTTC.